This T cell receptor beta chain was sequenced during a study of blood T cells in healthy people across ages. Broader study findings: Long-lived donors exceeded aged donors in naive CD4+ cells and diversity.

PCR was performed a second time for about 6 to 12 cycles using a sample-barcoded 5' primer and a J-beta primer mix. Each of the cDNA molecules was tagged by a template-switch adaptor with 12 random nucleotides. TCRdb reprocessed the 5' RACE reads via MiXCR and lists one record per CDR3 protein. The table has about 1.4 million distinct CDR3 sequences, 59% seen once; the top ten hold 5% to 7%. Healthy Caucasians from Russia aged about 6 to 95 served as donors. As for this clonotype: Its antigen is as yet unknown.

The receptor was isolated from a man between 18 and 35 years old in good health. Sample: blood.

The DNA for the CDR3 is TGTGCCAGCACCGACAGCCAAAGCACAGATACGCAGTATTTT. This sequence encodes CASTDSQSTDTQYF. The chain recombines TRBV27 with TRBJ2-3, with D possibly being TRBD1 (5 bases). The germline gives CDR1 MNHEY, CDR2 SMNVEV (reference sequence). The CDR3 length is 14 residues. Trimming pared 7 bases from V and 0 bases from J, leaving 11 bases between.